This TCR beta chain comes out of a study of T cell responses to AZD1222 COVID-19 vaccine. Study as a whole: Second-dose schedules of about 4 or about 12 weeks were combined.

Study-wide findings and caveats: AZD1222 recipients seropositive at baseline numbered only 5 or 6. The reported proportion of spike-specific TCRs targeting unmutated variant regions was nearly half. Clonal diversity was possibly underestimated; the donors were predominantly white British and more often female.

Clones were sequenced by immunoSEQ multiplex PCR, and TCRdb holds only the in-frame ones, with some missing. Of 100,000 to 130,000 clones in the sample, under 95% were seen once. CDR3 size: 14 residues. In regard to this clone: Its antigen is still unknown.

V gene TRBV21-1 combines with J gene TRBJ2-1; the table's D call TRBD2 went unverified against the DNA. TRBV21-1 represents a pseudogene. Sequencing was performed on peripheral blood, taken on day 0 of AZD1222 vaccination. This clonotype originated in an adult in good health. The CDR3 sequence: CASSKAGLYNEQFF. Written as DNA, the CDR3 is TGTGCCAGCAGCAAAGCGGGACTCTACAATGAGCAGTTCTTC.